This TCR beta chain was retrieved from a study of graft-versus-host responses after intestinal transplantation. Study-level information: All of the recipients had induction that used anti-thymocyte globulin, then tacrolimus and steroids for roughly three years.

The data were produced by immunoSEQ multiplex PCR, yet TCRdb's version contains in-frame clones alone and is incomplete. Among roughly 5,000 clones, around 71% were seen once, and the ten largest hold more than 30%. Concerning this clone: The antigen remains undetermined.

V lost 3 bases, J lost 1 base, and 15 bases lay in between. Germline values: CDR1 GTSNPN, CDR2 SVGIG (reference sequence). The CDR3 is 15 amino acids. Whole-study findings and limits: Within allografts, high graft-versus-host to host-versus-graft clonal ratios were seen among patients with graft-donor T cell macrochimerism. Declines in HvG clones occurring early post-transplant were associated with peak circulating GvH clone levels.

The sequence derives from a human patient who received an intestinal transplant, so some T cells may come from the graft donor. Sequences were derived from PBMCs, sampled 300 to 340 days after intestinal transplant. The chain couples TRBV30 to TRBJ2-5; D might be TRBD2 (5 bases). This CDR3 reads CAWRASGGFQETQYF. Written as DNA, the CDR3 is TGTGCCTGGAGGGCGAGCGGTGGTTTCCAAGAGACCCAGTACTTC. Full variable domain (missing parts from reference TRBV30 and TRBJ2-5): SQTIHQWPATLVQPVGSPLSLECTVEGTSNPNLYWYRQAAGRGLQLLFYSVGIGQISSEVPQNLSASRPQDRQFILSSKKLLLSDSGFYLCAWRASGGFQETQYFGPGTRLLVL.